Listed here are 17 T cell receptor beta chains from one sample, sequenced in a study of graft-versus-host responses after intestinal transplantation. Repertoires were generated with immunoSEQ multiplex PCR, while TCRdb's copy carries only in-frame clones and drops some. The sample shows about 130,000 clones, approximately 91% of them seen only once. These TCRs' antigens remain unknown. The sample here was unstimulated CD4+ T cells sorted from spleen or lymph node cells, taken before intestinal transplant. All receptors derive from a human donor who received an intestinal transplant.

The V and J genes are TRBV11-2 and TRBJ2-7, with D unclear. CDR3 length: 14 amino acids. The germline V gene has CDR1 SGHAT and CDR2 FQNNGV. Trimming took off 2 bases at V and 2 bases at J, with 10 bases between the two ends. The CDR3 DNA follows: TGTGCCAGCAGCTTAAAGCGTTGGCCCTACGAGCAGTACTTC. It translates to CASSLKRWPYEQYF.

The rearrangement joins TRBV5-1 to TRBJ2-5, with 7 bases fitting TRBD1. The CDR3 consists of 14 residues. V was clipped by 6 bases and J by 4 bases; unmatched bases: 9. The V gene's germline CDR1 is SGHRS and CDR2 YFSETQ. Here the CDR3 reads CASMPTAGGETQYF. CDR3 bases: TGCGCCAGCATGCCCACTGCAGGGGGAGAGACCCAGTACTTC.

On this clone: The junction differs from germline at one of its ends, possibly a read error. The J gene is TRBJ2-7, the V gene TRBV4-1, with D perhaps matching TRBD1 or TRBD2 (5 bases each). Germline V gives CDR1 MGHRA, CDR2 YSYEKL. The CDR3 has 10 residues. In nucleotides, the CDR3 is TGCGCCAGCAGCCACGGGGCACGGCTTTTC. Protein: CASSHGARLF.

The genes are TRBV28 and TRBJ2-5; 9 nucleotides line up with TRBD1. The CDR3 is made up of 15 amino acids. Germline loops: CDR1 MDHEN, CDR2 SYDVKM. The trim removed 7 bases at V and 6 bases at J, leaving 12 bases unmatched. The CDR3 spells CASTPRDRVRKTQYF. The CDR3 DNA is TGTGCCAGCACCCCCCGGGACAGGGTGAGGAAGACCCAGTACTTC.

The V gene is TRBV7-2, the J gene TRBJ2-7; TRBD2 aligns across 13 bases. The V gene's germline CDR1 is SGHTA and CDR2 FQGNSA. Trimming took 4 bases from V and 4 from J; bases not matched to a gene: 4. There are 15 residues in the CDR3. As DNA, the CDR3 is TGTGCCAGCAGCTGGGGACTAGCGGGGATATACGAGCAGTACTTC. Its translation is CASSWGLAGIYEQYF.

The chain combines TRBV9 with TRBJ2-7; D uncertain. Germline V CDR1 and CDR2: SGDLS, YYNGEE. The CDR3 has 13 amino acids. V was trimmed by 0 bases and J by 0 bases, leaving 4 bases between them. The CDR3 DNA is TGTGCCAGCAGCGTAGGGTTCTCCTACGAGCAGTACTTC. This gives the protein CASSVGFSYEQYF.

Written as DNA, the CDR3 is TGTGCCAGCAGCCCGGGGATGGCGGGTGGCACAGATACGCAGTATTTT. It is translated as CASSPGMAGGTDTQYF. The chain carries TRBV11-2 and TRBJ2-3; TRBD2 is a possible D gene (5 bases). Germline-derived CDR1 and CDR2 are SGHAT and FQNNGV. V lost 5 bases, J lost 1 base, and 16 bases lay in between. The CDR3 is 16 residues long. Full variable domain (rest looked up from reference TRBV11-2 and TRBJ2-3): EAGVAQSPRYKIIEKRQSVAFWCNPISGHATLYWYQQILGQGPKLLIQFQNNGVVDDSQLPKDRFSAERLKGVDSTLKIQPAKLEDSAVYLCASSPGMAGGTDTQYFGPGTRLTVL.

The CDR3 region is CASMLAGSSYNEQFF. The DNA for the CDR3 is TGTGCCAGCATGCTAGCGGGGTCCTCCTACAATGAGCAGTTCTTC. V gene TRBV6-5 combines with J gene TRBJ2-1; 9 nucleotides align to TRBD2. V lost 7 bases to trimming and J lost 0 bases; unmatched junction nucleotides: 4. The CDR3 loop spans 15 amino acids. Germline V lookup: CDR1 MNHEY, CDR2 SVGAGI.

V usage is TRBV27 and J usage is TRBJ2-1; TRBD1 matches at 9 bases. Germline V gives CDR1 MNHEY, CDR2 SMNVEV (reference sequence). CDR3 length equals 16 residues. V gave up 6 bases and J gave up 5 bases; unmatched junction bases: 11. The DNA for the CDR3 is TGTGCCAGCAGGTTACAGGGGGCGCAAGGGGACAATGAGCAGTTCTTC. It translates to CASRLQGAQGDNEQFF.

The chain couples TRBV6-1 to TRBJ2-1; 7 positions match TRBD2. The CDR3 consists of 17 residues. With V trimmed by 4 bases and J by 7 bases, 16 bases remained unmatched. Germline V gene data show CDR1 as MNHNS and CDR2 as SASEGT. The chain's CDR3 is CASSAALAGRRVNEQFF. DNA for the CDR3: TGTGCCAGCAGTGCCGCATTAGCGGGCCGACGCGTTAATGAGCAGTTCTTC.

This clone was detected a few times. CDR3 nucleotide sequence: TGTGCCAGCAGCTCTAGCGGGAGGGCATTTACAGATACGCAGTATTTT. Amino acids: CASSSSGRAFTDTQYF. This chain links TRBV7-9 with TRBJ2-3, with 12 nucleotides matching TRBD2. The CDR3 contains 16 residues. The germline CDR1 and CDR2 sequences are SEHNR and FQNEAQ (reference sequence). V dropped 4 bases and J dropped 3; count of bases not matched to a gene: 5. Full variable domain (missing parts from reference TRBV7-9 and TRBJ2-3): DTGVSQNPRHKITKRGQNVTFRCDPISEHNRLYWYRQTLGQGPEFLTYFQNEAQLEKSRLLSDRFSAERPKGSFSTLEIQRTEQGDSAMYLCASSSSGRAFTDTQYFGPGTRLTVL.

J is TRBJ2-7 and V is TRBV28; TRBD2 agrees at 11 bases. The germline V gene has CDR1 MDHEN and CDR2 SYDVKM. The trim removed 8 bases at V and 5 bases at J, leaving 8 bases unmatched. CDR3 length: 14 residues. The CDR3 DNA is TGTGCCAGCCGATTAGCGGGAGGGCGGGACGAGCAGTACTTC. It yields the protein CASRLAGGRDEQYF.

The gene calls are TRBV28 and TRBJ2-1; 9 bases are a match to TRBD2. The length of the CDR3 is 19 residues. V shed 1 base and J 1 base; nucleotides not matched to a gene: 11. Germline lookup yields CDR1 MDHEN and CDR2 SYDVKM. CDR3 residues: CASSLLPSGLAGSYNEQFF. The DNA of the CDR3 is TGTGCCAGCAGTTTATTACCTTCCGGGCTAGCGGGATCCTACAATGAGCAGTTCTTC.

In its sample, this clone was seen once. The V gene is TRBV6-6, the J gene TRBJ1-2; 9 bases agree with TRBD1. Trimming at V came to 5 bases and at J to 7 bases, leaving 11 bases not matched to a gene. The CDR3 extends over 15 amino acids. Germline CDR1 reads MNHNY; CDR2 reads SVGAGI (reference sequence). DNA for the CDR3: TGTGCCAGCAGTGCCCCTGGGACAGGGATGAGTGGCTACACCTTC. Its protein is CASSAPGTGMSGYTF.

The rearrangement uses TRBV9 and TRBJ2-1; D is ambiguous. V lost 2 bases, J lost 3 bases, and 3 bases lay in between. This CDR3 region has 12 residues. CDR1 SGDLS and CDR2 YYNGEE come from the germline V gene. The CDR3 nucleotides are TGTGCCAGCAGCGTGGACTACAATGAGCAGTTCTTC. Translation gives CASSVDYNEQFF.

CDR3 sequence: CAWSLGLTGTQPQHF. CDR3 in DNA: TGTGCCTGGAGTTTGGGATTGACAGGGACTCAGCCCCAGCATTTT. J is TRBJ1-5 and V is TRBV30, with 7 bases lining up with TRBD1. Looked up from germline, CDR1 is GTSNPN and CDR2 is SVGIG (reference sequence). The CDR3 contains 15 residues. With V trimmed by 2 bases and J by 6 bases, 10 bases remained unmatched. Together with reference TRBV30 and TRBJ1-5, the CDR3 gives the full variable domain: SQTIHQWPATLVQPVGSPLSLECTVEGTSNPNLYWYRQAAGRGLQLLFYSVGIGQISSEVPQNLSASRPQDRQFILSSKKLLLSDSGFYLCAWSLGLTGTQPQHFGDGTRLSIL.

V is TRBV19 and J is TRBJ2-7; 11 bases map to TRBD2. Germline V lookup: CDR1 LNHDA, CDR2 SQIVND (reference sequence). The CDR3 sequence is 15 residues long. J was trimmed by 4 bases and V by 11 bases; bases with no gene match: 13. The CDR3 spells CAAKVVAGGTYEQYF. The DNA for the CDR3 is TGTGCCGCAAAGGTGGTAGCGGGAGGGACGTACGAGCAGTACTTC.